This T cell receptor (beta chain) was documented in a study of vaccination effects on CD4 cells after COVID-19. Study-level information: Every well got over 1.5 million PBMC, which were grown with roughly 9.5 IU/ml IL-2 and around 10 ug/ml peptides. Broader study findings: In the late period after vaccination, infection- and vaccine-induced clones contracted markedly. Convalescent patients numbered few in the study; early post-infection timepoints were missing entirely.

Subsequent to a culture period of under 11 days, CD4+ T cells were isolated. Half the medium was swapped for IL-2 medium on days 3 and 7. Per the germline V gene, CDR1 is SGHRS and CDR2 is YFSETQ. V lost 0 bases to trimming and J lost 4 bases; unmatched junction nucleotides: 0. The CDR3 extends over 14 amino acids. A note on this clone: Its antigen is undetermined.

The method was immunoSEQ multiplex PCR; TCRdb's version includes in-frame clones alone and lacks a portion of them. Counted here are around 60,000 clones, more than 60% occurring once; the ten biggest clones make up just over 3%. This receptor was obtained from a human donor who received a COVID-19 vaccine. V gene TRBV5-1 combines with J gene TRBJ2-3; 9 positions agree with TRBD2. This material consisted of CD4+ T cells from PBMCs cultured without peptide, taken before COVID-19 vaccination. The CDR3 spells CASSLGLAADTQYF. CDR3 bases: TGCGCCAGCAGCTTGGGACTAGCGGCAGATACGCAGTATTTT.